The 24 T cell receptor beta chains in this list originate from one sample, sequenced in a study of OX40 agonist ivuxolimab in advanced cancers. The assay was immunoSEQ multiplex PCR, and TCRdb's table has in-frame clones only and misses some. This sample has 71,000 or so clones, with more than 85% found just once. The sequencing here drew on CD4+ or CD8+ T cells sorted from blood, taken in a trial of the OX40 agonist ivuxolimab. The receptors stem from an adult with an advanced solid tumor such as melanoma, head and neck, liver or kidney cancer.

This chain joins TRBV18 and TRBJ2-7; D might be TRBD1 (5 bases). CDR1 and CDR2 from the germline V gene are KGHSH and LQKENI. Trimming took 6 bases from V and 6 from J, leaving 15 bases between them. The CDR3 length is 13 residues. The CDR3 DNA follows: TGTGCCAGCTCGCCAGGGCTTAGGGGCGAGCAGTACTTC. Its translation is CASSPGLRGEQYF.

In DNA, the CDR3 is TGCAGCGTTGGGGGTTTCAATCAGCCCCAGCATTTT. Encoded protein: CSVGGFNQPQHF. The gene calls are TRBV29-1 and TRBJ1-5; D not certain. The CDR3 is made up of 12 amino acids. Germline CDR1 SQVTM, CDR2 ANQGSEA. The germline V and J ends were trimmed by 4 bases and 3 bases, with 7 bases remaining between them. Looking up the rest from reference TRBV29-1 and TRBJ1-5 gives the full variable domain: SAVISQKPSRDICQRGTSLTIQCQVDSQVTMMFWYRQQPGQSLTLIATANQGSEATYESGFVIDKFPISRPNLTFSTLTVSNMSPEDSSIYLCSVGGFNQPQHFGDGTRLSIL.

This chain connects TRBV29-1 to TRBJ2-2, with TRBD1 matching 7 bases. This CDR3 spans 13 amino acids. V dropped 7 bases and J dropped 3; count of bases not matched to a gene: 5. Germline CDR1 is SQVTM and CDR2 is ANQGSEA. CDR3 sequence (DNA): TGCAGCGCCAACAGGGGTTACACCGGGGAGCTGTTTTTT. Translating it yields CSANRGYTGELFF.

The chain is built from TRBV4-2 and TRBJ2-7; D is uncertain. The CDR3 extends over 14 amino acids. From germline, CDR1 is LGHNA and CDR2 YNFKEQ. The ends were cut back, 5 bases at V and 6 bases at J, with 17 bases in the middle. The CDR3: CASSMYMSSGEQYF. In DNA, the CDR3 is TGTGCCAGCAGCATGTACATGTCTTCGGGCGAGCAGTACTTC.

The V call is TRBV5-1, the J call TRBJ2-3, with D perhaps TRBD1 or TRBD2 (5 bases each). The ends were cut back, 4 bases at V and 4 bases at J, with 16 bases in the middle. CDR1 is SGHRS, CDR2 YFSETQ, per germline. This CDR3 contains 15 residues. The CDR3 loop reads CASSLGVGVSDTQYF. CDR3 DNA: TGCGCCAGCAGCCTGGGGGTTGGGGTCTCAGATACGCAGTATTTT. Based on the CDR3 plus reference TRBV5-1 and TRBJ2-3, the full variable domain is KAGVTQTPRYLIKTRGQQVTLSCSPISGHRSVSWYQQTPGQGLQFLFEYFSETQRNKGNFPGRFSGRQFSNSRSEMNVSTLELGDSALYLCASSLGVGVSDTQYFGPGTRLTVL.

The gene calls are TRBV18 and TRBJ2-3; weak D call: TRBD1 (6 bases). This CDR3 has 15 residues. Per the germline V gene, CDR1 is KGHSH and CDR2 is LQKENI. Trimming took 2 bases from V and 3 from J, leaving 12 bases between them. CDR3 in DNA: TGTGCCAGCTCACCAGACAGGTTGGTGACAGATACGCAGTATTTT. It is translated as CASSPDRLVTDTQYF.

This clone was seen a few times. This sequence joins TRBV7-2 and TRBJ2-7, with 12 bases that match TRBD2. The CDR3 has 13 residues. The germline V gene has CDR1 SGHTA and CDR2 FQGNSA. Trimming removed 5 bases from V and 8 bases from J; junction bases left unmatched: 4. The CDR3 loop reads CASSVGLAGKQYF. CDR3 DNA sequence: TGTGCCAGCAGCGTCGGACTAGCGGGAAAGCAGTACTTC.

J is TRBJ2-3 and V is TRBV2; 9 nucleotides align to TRBD2. Germline trimming cut 4 bases from V and 0 bases from J; bases unmatched to any gene: 14. CDR1 is SNHLY, CDR2 FYNNEI, per germline. The CDR3 has 19 residues. The CDR3 DNA follows: TGTGCCAGCAGTGGGTCGTTCCTAGCGGGAACTACTAGCACAGATACGCAGTATTTT. Translation gives CASSGSFLAGTTSTDTQYF.

The CDR3 DNA reads as TGTGCCTGGAGTGTACGGCAGGACAGCTCTGGAAACACCATATATTTT. Protein: CAWSVRQDSSGNTIYF. The chain carries TRBV30 and TRBJ1-3; D is perhaps TRBD1 (6 bases). The germline V gene encodes CDR1 GTSNPN and CDR2 SVGIG (reference sequence). This CDR3 contains 16 residues. Trimming removed 0 bases from V and 0 bases from J, with 12 bases in between.

The chain couples TRBV6-5 to TRBJ2-2; 9 bases fit TRBD1. This CDR3 is built from 15 residues. CDR1 and CDR2 (germline): MNHEY, SVGAGI. V trimming: 5 bases; J trimming: 6 bases; junction bases outside the gene matches: 7. CDR3 nucleotides: TGTGCCAGCAGTCACCGGGACAGGGATCCCGGGGAGCTGTTTTTT. The encoded protein is CASSHRDRDPGELFF.

V and J are TRBV2 and TRBJ2-3, with D perhaps TRBD2 (6 bases). This CDR3 has 16 residues. Germline loops: CDR1 SNHLY, CDR2 FYNNEI. Trimming removed 1 base from V and 3 bases from J, with 14 bases in between. The CDR3 loop reads CASSEGVGSRTDTQYF. In DNA, the CDR3 is TGTGCCAGCAGTGAAGGAGTCGGGAGTAGAACAGATACGCAGTATTTT.

This clone was detected once. Other nucleotide sequences in the sample specify the same CDR3. This chain uses TRBV20-1 with TRBJ2-5, with a tentative D call TRBD1 (6 bases). CDR3 size: 11 residues. Germline CDR1 and CDR2: DFQATT and SNEGSKA (reference sequence). Trimming took off 5 bases at V and 5 bases at J, with 9 bases between the two ends. Here the CDR3 reads CSASGEETQYF. The CDR3, as DNA: TGCAGTGCTTCAGGGGAGGAGACCCAGTACTTC.

The chain recombines TRBV6-4 with TRBJ2-2, with D possibly TRBD2 on 5 matching bases. The V and J ends lost 0 bases and 6 bases respectively, with 11 bases between them. Per germline, CDR1 MRHNA and CDR2 SNTAGT. The CDR3 loop spans 15 amino acids. CDR3 sequence reads: CASSDSGVYPGELFF. In DNA form, the CDR3 reads TGTGCCAGCAGTGACTCCGGGGTTTACCCCGGGGAGCTGTTTTTT.

J is TRBJ2-7 and V is TRBV7-8, with TRBD2 identical over 10 bases. This CDR3 has 19 residues. Per the germline V gene, CDR1 is SGHVS and CDR2 is FQNEAQ. Germline trimming cut 11 bases from V and 3 bases from J; bases unmatched to any gene: 25. CDR3 sequence reads: CASKRLPGSGTSENYEQYF. The CDR3 nucleotides are TGTGCCTCCAAGCGACTCCCGGGTTCCGGGACTAGCGAGAACTACGAGCAGTACTTC.

The chain uses TRBV28 and TRBJ2-2, with D possibly TRBD1 on 5 matching bases. The V gene's germline CDR1 is MDHEN and CDR2 SYDVKM. The CDR3 sequence is 15 residues long. The V gene lost 2 bases and the J gene lost 0 bases, with 7 bases spanning the gap. CDR3 amino acids: CASSLRTPNTGELFF. The CDR3 region has the DNA TGTGCCAGCAGTTTACGGACACCGAACACCGGGGAGCTGTTTTTT.

This sequence joins TRBV6-5 and TRBJ1-2; D is uncertain. The CDR3 consists of 11 residues. The V gene's germline CDR1 is MNHEY and CDR2 SVGAGI. The ends were cut back, 5 bases at V and 8 bases at J, with 9 bases in the middle. This CDR3 reads CASSDLGGYTF. The CDR3 DNA reads TGTGCCAGCAGTGATTTGGGGGGCTACACCTTC.

This chain links TRBV9 with TRBJ2-1; tentative D call: TRBD2 (6 bases). Germline V gene data show CDR1 as SGDLS and CDR2 as YYNGEE. Trimming pared 5 bases from V and 6 bases from J, leaving 15 bases between. The CDR3 covers 14 residues. CDR3 nucleotides: TGTGCCAGCAGTGATGATACTAGCTTCAATGAGCAGTTCTTC. This translates into CASSDDTSFNEQFF.

This clone has just one count. The genes are TRBV5-1 and TRBJ2-3, with 7 bases that match TRBD2. Germline trimming cut 0 bases from V and 3 bases from J; bases unmatched to any gene: 7. CDR1 is SGHRS and CDR2 is YFSETQ in the germline V gene. The CDR3 is 16 amino acids. In nucleotides, the CDR3 is TGCGCCAGCAGCTTGGGAACTGGACTAGGAACAGATACGCAGTATTTT. It encodes CASSLGTGLGTDTQYF.

This sequence joins TRBV28 and TRBJ2-1; 11 bases agree with TRBD2. V lost 3 bases and J lost 4; bases outside the gene matches: 8. This CDR3 has 17 residues. Germline CDR1 is MDHEN and CDR2 is SYDVKM. In DNA, the CDR3 is TGTGCCAGCAGTTTCTGGACTAGCGGGTCGGGGTACAATGAGCAGTTCTTC. Its translation is CASSFWTSGSGYNEQFF.

The chain joins TRBV28 to TRBJ1-5; 11 bases fit TRBD1. After removal of 6 bases from V and 6 bases from J, the junction contained 1 base not matched to a gene. CDR1 is MDHEN and CDR2 is SYDVKM in the germline V gene. CDR3 length: 13 amino acids. In DNA, the CDR3 is TGTGCCAGCAGGGACAGGGGGCTTCAGCCCCAGCATTTT. This gives the protein CASRDRGLQPQHF.

The rearrangement uses TRBV6-1 and TRBJ1-3; 10 bases agree with TRBD1. The CDR3 has 16 amino acids. Germline assignment: CDR1 MNHNS and CDR2 SASEGT. The trim removed 0 bases at V and 2 bases at J, leaving 1 base unmatched. The DNA of the CDR3 is TGTGCCAGCAGTGAAGCCGGGACAGGGGCTGGAAACACCATATATTTT. It is translated as CASSEAGTGAGNTIYF.

This clone was seen just once. The chain has TRBV19 and TRBJ2-5, with D unclear. The J call is in doubt because the DNA end fits TRBJ2-7 better. Germline CDR1 and CDR2: LNHDA and SQIVND (reference sequence). This CDR3 is built from 15 residues. CDR3 coding DNA: TGTGCCAGTAGTCCCTCGGACCCATTCTCCTACGAGCAGTACTTC. This codes for CASSPSDPFSYEQYF.

With regard to this clone: The sample carries other DNA sequences with the same CDR3. The V gene is TRBV19, the J gene TRBJ1-4, with D hard to call. This CDR3 has 12 residues. The germline V gene has CDR1 LNHDA and CDR2 SQIVND (reference sequence). V was shortened by 8 bases and J by 0 bases, with 4 bases between the two germline ends. CDR3 coding DNA: TGTGCCAGTCGGACAACTAATGAAAAACTGTTTTTT. Its protein product is CASRTTNEKLFF.

The chain links TRBV10-2 to TRBJ2-5; D is uncertain. Germline V gene sequence: CDR1 WSHSY, CDR2 SAAADI. Between the trimmed V and J ends, which lost 8 bases and 3 bases, there was a span of 13 bases. The CDR3 sequence is 13 residues long. This CDR3 is CASVEGNKETQYF. DNA for the CDR3: TGCGCCAGCGTCGAAGGAAATAAAGAGACCCAGTACTTC.